What follows describes a single TCR beta chain. This sequence may be a read error, since a much larger clone differs from it by one base. Given the absence of the conserved phenylalanine or tryptophan at the CDR3 end, a read error is likely. Three rounds of nested PCR, following a modified ARM-PCR protocol, produced the TCRbeta library. TCRdb independently ran MiXCR on the multiplex PCR reads; one entry per CDR3 protein. The table records about 200,000 distinct CDR3 sequences, 71% of them present only once. This sample's RNA came from whole unsorted tissue. Chemotherapy-naive patients with new lung cancer underwent thoracic surgery in China, August–late 2014. The CDR3 has 15 amino acids. J gave up 5 bases and V 7 bases, and 11 bases lay outside the gene matches. The data belong to a study of tumor and adjacent non-tumor tissue in lung cancer.

The rearrangement links TRBV12-3 or TRBV12-4 to TRBJ1-1, with 9 bases aligning to TRBD1. The sequence came from a man in his 60s with non-small cell lung cancer. Sequencing was done on a sample of lung tumor tissue. CDR3 DNA sequence: TGTGCCAGCACCCTCCGCGGGACAGGGTCGACTGAAGCTTTCATT. Its translation is CASTLRGTGSTEAFI.